The 3 T cell receptor beta chains reported below all come from one sample, sequenced in a study of shared clonotypes between healthy human individuals (dated by TCRdb to the early 2020s). CD8 naive samples consisted of CD45RO-negative cells that were positively selected for CCR7, yielding a CD45RA+CCR7+ population without TemRA cells. Receptor libraries were prepared by the immunoSEQ multiplex PCR assay. The source is immuneACCESS, and TCRdb retained only in-frame sequences with V and J called. Part of the clones is not carried over; for the studies checked, unresolved V genes explain less than half of this, and the remainder is unexplained. Across this sample there are over 800,000 clones, with about 92% seen only once. The ten largest make up nearly 25% of the sample. The sequencing sample was made of naive CD8+ T cells sorted from blood. The sample's cell subset or site label, decoded: CD45RA+CCR7+. All receptors come from a man aged 25-45 years in good health.

The chain is built from TRBV5-1 and TRBJ1-4; D is unresolved. V lost 6 bases and J 4 bases, leaving 7 bases between the germline ends. Germline V gene sequence: CDR1 SGHRS, CDR2 YFSETQ. The CDR3 spans 12 residues. CDR3 coding DNA: TGCGCCAGCAAGAGGAATAATGAAAAACTGTTTTTT. This translates into CASKRNNEKLFF. Combining the CDR3 with reference TRBV5-1 and TRBJ1-4 gives the whole variable domain KAGVTQTPRYLIKTRGQQVTLSCSPISGHRSVSWYQQTPGQGLQFLFEYFSETQRNKGNFPGRFSGRQFSNSRSEMNVSTLELGDSALYLCASKRNNEKLFFGSGTQLSVL.

A single count supports this clone. V usage is TRBV28 and J usage is TRBJ1-1, with D hard to call. Germline V CDR1 and CDR2: MDHEN, SYDVKM. The CDR3 has 14 residues. V dropped 5 bases and J dropped 5 bases, with 15 bases sitting between them. DNA for the CDR3: TGTGCCAGCAGTACCCTTCGCCTGGGGACTGAAGCTTTCTTT. The encoded protein is CASSTLRLGTEAFF.

The J gene is TRBJ2-4, the V gene TRBV9; unclear D gene. The length of the CDR3 is 12 residues. Trimming cost V 3 bases and J 4 bases, with 5 bases left between them. Germline values: CDR1 SGDLS, CDR2 YYNGEE. The CDR3 region has the DNA TGTGCCAGCAGCGGACGAAAAAACATTCAGTACTTC. Residues: CASSGRKNIQYF.